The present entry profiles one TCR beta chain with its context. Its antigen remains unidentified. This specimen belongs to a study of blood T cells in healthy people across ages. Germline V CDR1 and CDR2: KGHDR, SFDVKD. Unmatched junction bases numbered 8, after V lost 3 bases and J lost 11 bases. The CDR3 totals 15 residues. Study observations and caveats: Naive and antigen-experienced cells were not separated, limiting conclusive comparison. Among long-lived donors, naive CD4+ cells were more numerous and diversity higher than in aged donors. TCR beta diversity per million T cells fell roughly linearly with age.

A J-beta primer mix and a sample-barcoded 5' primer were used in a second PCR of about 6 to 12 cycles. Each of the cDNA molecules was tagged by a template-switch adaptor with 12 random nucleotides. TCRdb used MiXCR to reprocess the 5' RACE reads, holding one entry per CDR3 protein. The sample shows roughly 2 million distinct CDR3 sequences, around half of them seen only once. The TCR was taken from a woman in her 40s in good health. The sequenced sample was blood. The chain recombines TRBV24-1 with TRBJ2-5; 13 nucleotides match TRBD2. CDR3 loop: CATSDLTSGGFRQYF. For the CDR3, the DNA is TGTGCCACCAGTGATCTGACTAGCGGGGGGTTTCGGCAGTACTTC.